What follows describes a single T cell receptor beta chain. Measured with immunoSEQ multiplex PCR; TCRdb has only the in-frame clones, and not every one. The table shows about 74,000 clones, with roughly 83% occurring only once. The sample comes from a study of blood T cell repertoires in COVID-19. The CDR3 contains 17 residues. Germline V gene lookup returns CDR1 LGHNA and CDR2 YSLEER. V dropped 0 bases and J dropped 0; count of bases not matched to a gene: 8. This clonotype was obtained from a middle-aged man with active COVID-19. The source material was peripheral blood. The rearrangement uses TRBV4-3 and TRBJ2-7, with TRBD1 matching over 7 bases. The CDR3 here is CASSQDWGRDSSYEQYF. The CDR3 DNA sequence: TGCGCCAGCAGCCAAGATTGGGGCCGGGACAGCTCCTACGAGCAGTACTTC.